This TCR beta chain was obtained from a study of OX40 agonist ivuxolimab in advanced cancers. Regarding the research as a whole: The costimulatory receptor OX40 (CD134) was targeted by ivuxolimab, a fully human IgG2 agonistic monoclonal antibody. Intravenous ivuxolimab was administered to patients every 2 weeks at six dose levels: 0.01, 0.1, 0.3, 1.5, 3 and 10 mg/kg. Of the roughly 54 dose-escalation patients, hepatocellular carcinoma was present in about 20, melanoma in roughly 15, renal cell carcinoma in 9 and head and neck cancer in 9. In the dose-escalation cohort, around four fifths of patients were male, and the mean age was approximately 60 years, with a range of about 23 to 90. Patients were allowed to have had prior anti-PD-1, anti-PD-L1 or anti-CTLA-4 therapy, and around 43% of the dose-escalation patients had been treated with checkpoint inhibitors. Partial responses occurred in three dose-escalation patients: two with cutaneous melanoma and one with hepatocellular carcinoma. The point of sequencing TCRbeta in the periphery was to test whether ivuxolimab changed TCR sequence diversity and drove clonal T-cell expansion. The monotherapy dose-escalation portion (N of about 52 patients) of the phase I ivuxolimab trial is reported in the paper.

For sequencing of the TCRbeta CDR3 region, genomic DNA was extracted from the sorted cells. The immunoSEQ Assay was used to sequence the TCRbeta CDR3 regions. TCRdb retrieved this table from immuneACCESS and kept in-frame rearrangements only. Not all clones are present; in checked studies, unresolved V genes account for under half, and no reason is known for the remainder. The sample includes 55,000 to 70,000 clones, with about 86% observed a single time. In total, the top ten clones hold nearly 0.9% of the sample. The trial excluded patients who had a history of autoimmune disease or were on systemic immunosuppression. Peripheral blood for TCR sequencing was drawn from every dose cohort at baseline, at cycle 4 day 1 and at cycle 7 day 1. Samples were obtained from an open-label, multicenter, first-in-human phase I dose-escalation trial of ivuxolimab. Adults with locally advanced or metastatic melanoma, renal cell carcinoma, hepatocellular carcinoma or head and neck squamous cell carcinoma were enrolled in the trial. Before TCR sequencing, CD4+ T cells and CD8+ T cells from peripheral blood were sorted into separate populations.

What the work shows at the level of the full study, not this receptor alone: After ivuxolimab, CD8+ T cells had more expanded clones than CD4+ T cells on average. The antigen specificity of the peripheral T cells that underwent clonal expansion was not determined. At doses of 0.1 to 3.0 mg/kg, clonal expansion of both CD4+ and CD8+ T cells in blood was seen between baseline and week 6. Low levels of normalized T-cell clonal expansion were also seen in some nonresponding patients. In the 0.1-3.0 mg/kg groups, partial responders had among the lowest normalized peripheral clonal expansion, particularly in CD8+ T cells.

With respect to this clone: Its antigen specificity is not known. No qualities accompany the bases; no much larger clone lies one base away.

Counted from cysteine to phenylalanine, this CDR3 has 14 amino acids. Only CDR3 DNA remains: 42 bases, in frame from the first base. The junction shows trimming of 4 bases on V and 0 bases on J, plus 10 bases between the germline ends. According to the germline V gene, CDR1 reads MDHEN and CDR2 reads SYDVKM. Sequenced here: CD4+ or CD8+ T cells sorted from blood, sampled in a trial of the OX40 agonist ivuxolimab. This sequence originates from an adult with an advanced solid tumor such as melanoma, head and neck, liver or kidney cancer. Recombination connected TRBV28 to TRBJ2-7, with a weak D call of TRBD2 (6 bases match). The DNA sequence is as follows: TGTGCCAGCAGTTCTTCCGGGAGCTCCTACGAGCAGTACTTC. Its coded protein is CASSSSGSSYEQYF.